This TCR beta chain was observed in a study of blood T cell repertoires in COVID-19. The overall study: From the United States, Italy and Spain came samples of acute and convalescent COVID-19. T cells, B-cell-depleted T cells, or PBMCs provided the cDNA or gDNA that served as material.

Authors' processing steps: Reference gene primer amplification gave nucleated cell count estimates. Using immunoSEQ multiplex PCR, the repertoire was profiled, and TCRdb retains in-frame clones only, with some absent. V and J calls and clone size are those listed in that table; D and trimming were worked out from the DNA. This table has approximately 100,000 clones, roughly nine tenths appearing once. The CDR3 is 13 residues long. The J segment lost 10 bases and the V segment lost 7 bases, leaving 11 bases of the junction unmatched. This clone was counted between two and nine times. The V and J genes are TRBV12-3 or TRBV12-4 and TRBJ1-1; the match to TRBD1 covers 8 bases. The sequenced sample consisted of peripheral blood. This receptor was taken from a man over 45 in a cohort sampled during active COVID-19. The CDR3: CASTMNRDRRAFF. In DNA, the CDR3 is TGTGCCAGCACCATGAACCGGGACAGGAGAGCTTTCTTT.